These 22 T cell receptor beta chains came from one sample sequenced in a study of blood T cell repertoires in COVID-19. Clones were sequenced by immunoSEQ multiplex PCR, and TCRdb holds only the in-frame ones, with some missing. Of about 170,000 clones in the sample, over 80% were seen once. Sequences were obtained from peripheral blood. The receptors derive from a woman at least 80 years old with COVID-19, enrolled during active disease.

The genes are TRBV18 and TRBJ1-6; D remains unclear. CDR3 length equals 14 residues. The V end was cut by 3 bases, the J end by 7 bases, with 10 bases between. Germline CDR1 is KGHSH and CDR2 is LQKENI. CDR3 coding DNA: TGTGCCAGCTCACCTGAGGGAGGGAATTCACCCCTCCACTTT. This codes for CASSPEGGNSPLHF.

The chain carries TRBV28 and TRBJ1-2; D ambiguous. Trimming cost V 6 bases and J 8 bases, with 7 bases left between them. This CDR3 has 10 residues. Germline CDR1 reads MDHEN; CDR2 reads SYDVKM. The chain's CDR3 is CASSRVGYTF. The CDR3 DNA sequence: TGTGCCAGCAGCCGCGTGGGCTACACCTTC.

The chain joins TRBV25-1 to TRBJ2-7; 7 nucleotides line up with TRBD1. The J segment lost 0 bases and the V segment lost 3 bases, leaving 2 bases of the junction unmatched. CDR1 is MGHDK and CDR2 is SYGVNS in the germline V gene. The CDR3 is 14 amino acids. The CDR3 spells CASSEQGVSYEQYF. For the CDR3, the DNA is TGTGCCAGCAGTGAGCAGGGGGTCTCCTACGAGCAGTACTTC.

The V and J genes are TRBV14 and TRBJ2-6; perhaps TRBD2 as D (5 bases). Germline V CDR1 and CDR2: SGHDN, FVKESK. There are 18 residues in the CDR3. V was trimmed by 1 base and J by 0 bases, leaving 13 bases between them. This chain's CDR3 is CASSQGRPGSSGANVLTF. CDR3 nucleotide sequence: TGTGCCAGCAGCCAAGGGAGGCCAGGAAGCTCTGGGGCCAACGTCCTGACTTTC.

The chain has TRBV6-5 and TRBJ1-5; D is undetermined. The germline V gene has CDR1 MNHEY and CDR2 SVGAGI. The CDR3 sequence is 15 residues long. V dropped 7 bases and J dropped 5 bases, with 18 bases sitting between them. DNA for the CDR3: TGTGCCAGCAAGTATGGCATAAGGAGCGATCAGCCCCAGCATTTT. Protein: CASKYGIRSDQPQHF.

This clone occurred once. This chain links TRBV6-4 with TRBJ1-6; 8 bases align to TRBD1. This CDR3 is built from 17 residues. Germline CDR1 MRHNA, CDR2 SNTAGT. V gave up 0 bases and J gave up 8 bases; unmatched junction bases: 9. CDR3 DNA sequence: TGTGCCAGCAGTGACTCGGGAGGGGACAGGCCCGATTCACCCCTCCACTTT. Amino acid sequence: CASSDSGGDRPDSPLHF.

The chain couples TRBV7-9 to TRBJ1-3, with 11 bases aligning to TRBD1. V was pared by 5 bases and J by 3 bases, with 9 bases of the junction left unmatched. Looked up from germline, CDR1 is SEHNR and CDR2 is FQNEAQ (reference sequence). The length of the CDR3 is 17 residues. CDR3 protein: CASSKRLGQGDGNTIYF. The CDR3 nucleotides read TGTGCCAGCAGCAAAAGGCTGGGACAGGGGGATGGAAACACCATATATTTT. Filled out from reference TRBV7-9 and TRBJ1-3, the complete variable domain reads DTGVSQNPRHKITKRGQNVTFRCDPISEHNRLYWYRQTLGQGPEFLTYFQNEAQLEKSRLLSDRFSAERPKGSFSTLEIQRTEQGDSAMYLCASSKRLGQGDGNTIYFGEGSWLTVV.

The V call is TRBV4-2, the J call TRBJ2-1; no reliable D call. Germline CDR1 reads LGHNA; CDR2 reads YNFKEQ. This CDR3 is built from 14 residues. Deletions cut 1 base from V and 5 bases from J, with 9 bases between. The CDR3 is CASSQVRANNEQFF. The CDR3, as DNA: TGTGCCAGCAGCCAAGTCCGTGCGAACAATGAGCAGTTCTTC.

Regarding this clone: A much larger clone lies a single base off, so this may be a read error. This chain links TRBV9 with TRBJ2-7, with a possible D match to TRBD1 (5 bases). CDR1 and CDR2 (germline): SGDLS, YYNGEE. Trimming took 4 bases from V and 1 from J, leaving 6 bases between them. The CDR3 covers 12 residues. CDR3 in amino acids: CASSPGSYEQYF. In nucleotides, the CDR3 is TGTGCCAGCAGCCCAGGGTCCTACGAGCAGTACTTC.

This chain joins TRBV5-1 and TRBJ2-3; TRBD1 agrees at 9 bases. The CDR3 is 17 residues long. V dropped 3 bases and J dropped 1; count of bases not matched to a gene: 9. Germline V CDR1 and CDR2: SGHRS, YFSETQ. CDR3: CASSWGDRDRGTDTQYF. CDR3 in DNA: TGCGCCAGCAGCTGGGGGGACCGGGACAGGGGCACAGATACGCAGTATTTT.

This clone was found a few times. The chain recombines TRBV12-3 or TRBV12-4 with TRBJ1-6; D gene uncertain. V dropped 2 bases and J dropped 13 bases, with 6 bases sitting between them. This CDR3 is 11 amino acids long. DNA of the CDR3: TGTGCCAGCAGTTTAAACTCGCCCCTCCACTTT. This sequence encodes CASSLNSPLHF.

The rearrangement joins TRBV5-5 to TRBJ1-1; D is unresolved. Trimming pared 1 base from V and 1 base from J, leaving 11 bases between. CDR3 length equals 15 residues. Germline CDR1 reads SGHKS; CDR2 reads YYEKEE (reference sequence). CDR3 amino acids: CASSLRGDRNTEAFF. The CDR3 nucleotides are TGTGCCAGCAGCTTGCGCGGAGACCGGAACACTGAAGCTTTCTTT.

The rearrangement joins TRBV9 to TRBJ1-6; 7 nucleotides line up with TRBD1. Per the germline V gene, CDR1 is SGDLS and CDR2 is YYNGEE. V gave up 3 bases and J gave up 6 bases; unmatched junction bases: 12. The CDR3 is 17 amino acids. The CDR3 region is CASSGRQGRLSNSPLHF. CDR3 in DNA: TGTGCCAGCAGCGGGAGACAGGGTCGGTTAAGTAATTCACCCCTCCACTTT.

This sequence joins TRBV2 and TRBJ2-1; 11 positions agree with TRBD2. The germline CDR1 and CDR2 sequences are SNHLY and FYNNEI. V lost 6 bases, J lost 4 bases, and 2 bases stayed unmatched. This CDR3 has 14 amino acids. This CDR3 reads CASSRLAGYNEQFF. The CDR3 DNA follows: TGTGCCAGCAGCCGACTAGCGGGGTACAATGAGCAGTTCTTC.

The rearrangement joins TRBV18 to TRBJ2-5; 11 bases are shared with TRBD2. V gave up 4 bases and J gave up 4 bases; unmatched junction bases: 2. Germline loops: CDR1 KGHSH, CDR2 LQKENI. The CDR3 extends over 14 amino acids. Here the CDR3 DNA reads TGTGCCAGCTCACAAGGACTAGCGGGAGAGACCCAGTACTTC. It codes for CASSQGLAGETQYF.

The gene calls are TRBV3-1 (or the pseudogene TRBV3-2) and TRBJ1-3; D might be TRBD1 (6 bases). This CDR3 region has 17 residues. Deletions cut 1 base from V and 0 bases from J, with 13 bases between. Looked up from germline, CDR1 is LGHDT and CDR2 is YNNKEL (reference sequence). CDR3 sequence: CASSQVGGAFSGNTIYF. The CDR3 coding sequence is TGTGCCAGCAGCCAAGTAGGGGGTGCCTTCTCTGGAAACACCATATATTTT.

In this sample, this clone turned up a few times. The chain joins TRBV7-2 to TRBJ1-5; D perhaps matches TRBD1 (6 bases). This CDR3 contains 13 residues. V lost 4 bases, J lost 7 bases, and 11 bases lay in between. Germline CDR1 reads SGHTA; CDR2 reads FQGNSA. The CDR3 region has the DNA TGTGCCAGCAGCTCCGCCAGGGGCCAGCCCCAGCATTTT. Translating it yields CASSSARGQPQHF. The full variable domain, completed using reference TRBV7-2 and TRBJ1-5, is GAGVSQSPSNKVTEKGKDVELRCDPISGHTALYWYRQSLGQGLEFLIYFQGNSAPDKSGLPSDRFSAERTGGSVSTLTIQRTQQEDSAVYLCASSSARGQPQHFGDGTRLSIL.

This chain connects TRBV18 to TRBJ1-4; possible D gene TRBD1, 5 bases. Germline V CDR1 and CDR2: KGHSH, LQKENI. The V end was cut by 6 bases, the J end by 5 bases, with 16 bases between. The CDR3 is 15 residues long. CDR3 region: CASSLTVGANEKLFF. The CDR3 coding sequence is TGTGCCAGCTCCCTGACGGTAGGGGCGAATGAAAAACTGTTTTTT.

This clone showed up just once. This chain connects TRBV9 to TRBJ2-6; 10 positions agree with TRBD1. The CDR3 length is 17 residues. Germline lookup yields CDR1 SGDLS and CDR2 YYNGEE. Germline trimming cut 6 bases from V and 4 bases from J; bases unmatched to any gene: 10. The DNA of the CDR3 is TGTGCCAGCACCACCGGGACAGGGGTGCGGGGGGCCAACGTCCTGACTTTC. Protein: CASTTGTGVRGANVLTF.

This clone was counted only a few times. The rearrangement uses TRBV3-1 (or the pseudogene TRBV3-2) and TRBJ2-7; D gene uncertain. Trimming took 2 bases from V and 4 from J, leaving 9 bases between them. This CDR3 comprises 13 residues. Looked up from germline, CDR1 is LGHDT and CDR2 is YNNKEL (reference sequence). CDR3 amino acids: CASSQFSSYEQYF. CDR3 coding DNA: TGTGCCAGCAGCCAATTCTCGTCTTACGAGCAGTACTTC.

The chain uses TRBV5-6 and TRBJ2-1; the match to TRBD1 covers 9 bases. The germline gives CDR1 SGHDT, CDR2 YYEEEE. The CDR3 consists of 13 residues. The trim removed 5 bases at V and 9 bases at J, leaving 6 bases unmatched. CDR3 DNA: TGTGCCAGCAGAACTCGACAGGGGGGTGAGCAGTTCTTC. It translates to CASRTRQGGEQFF. The full variable domain, its missing parts supplied by reference TRBV5-6 and TRBJ2-1, is DAGVTQSPTHLIKTRGQQVTLRCSPKSGHDTVSWYQQALGQGPQFIFQYYEEEERQRGNFPDRFSGHQFPNYSSELNVNALLLGDSALYLCASRTRQGGEQFFGPGTRLTVL.

V is TRBV5-1 and J is TRBJ2-7, with TRBD2 as a possible D gene (6 bases). V was pared by 4 bases and J by 5 bases, with 10 bases between. CDR1 and CDR2 (germline): SGHRS, YFSETQ. The CDR3 has 12 residues. The DNA for the CDR3 is TGCGCCAGCAGCCCGACTAGTGACGAGCAGTACTTC. Translation: CASSPTSDEQYF.